This TCR beta chain was obtained from a study of regulatory T cells in long-lasting Graves disease. Arm-PCR of CDR3 regions with iRepertoire HTBI primers generated TCR beta libraries. Each CDR3 protein is one row after TCRdb ran MiXCR on the multiplex PCR reads. The table has 450,000 to 700,000 distinct CDR3 sequences, roughly 14% seen once. Many counts were recorded for this clonotype. Its antigen is not known. Findings and limits, study-wide: It was in persistent disease that TRBV28, TRBJ1-2 and TRBJ2-5 were favored. Relative to newly diagnosed Graves' patients, persistent ones had lower TCR diversity.

The time point is: newly diagnosed GD, antithyroid drugs for less than 3 months. Generation of the TCR library employed RNA extracted from PBMCs. This CDR3 region has 17 residues. J gave up 7 bases and V 4 bases, and 13 bases lay outside the gene matches. CDR1 and CDR2 (germline): KGHDR, SFDVKD. The same data also went into a second study, on T cells in Graves' hyperthyroidism and ophthalmopathy. That source adds: A set of HTBI primers served as the primers for a first-round RT-PCR of the TCR CDR3.

The chain uses TRBV24-1 and TRBJ2-1, with 9 bases matching TRBD2. This material consisted of peripheral blood mononuclear cells (PBMCs), taken at new diagnosis, from a patient treated with antithyroid drugs. This receptor was identified in a man between 25 and 39 years old with Graves disease. In DNA form, the CDR3 reads TGTGCCACCAGTGACCGTCTCGGCAGCGGGAGGTTAAATGAGCAGTTCTTC. It encodes CATSDRLGSGRLNEQFF.